The rows below give T cell receptor beta chains drawn from one sample of a study of shared clonotypes between healthy human individuals. The table came from immunoSEQ multiplex PCR; TCRdb's copy has only in-frame clones and leaves some out. This table holds 950,000 to 1,100,000 clones, around three quarters found once. The sequenced sample consisted of memory CD4+ T cells from PBMCs. These TCRs come from a man between 18 and 35 years old in good health. Some clones in this sample may be carry-over from other donors' samples. The conserved cysteine and the conserved F or W are not part of the CDR3 here. Each record gives: V gene, CDR3 protein.

v_gene: TRBV6-1; CDR3aa: ASTMAFGTGGYT
v_gene: TRBV10-1; CDR3aa: ASSGNKRPFTEAF
v_gene: TRBV15; CDR3aa: ATSRVPGELF
v_gene: TRBV28; CDR3aa: ASSPESWSYNEQF
v_gene: TRBV4-1; CDR3aa: ASSQDGGVPSYGYT
v_gene: TRBV27; CDR3aa: ASRGSGRSSREQY
v_gene: TRBV19; CDR3aa: ASSILDRDEQF
v_gene: TRBV28; CDR3aa: ASSLAGTGYNEQF
v_gene: TRBV5-1; CDR3aa: ASSWGSGANVLT
v_gene: TRBV5-4; CDR3aa: ASSFSGLAYNEQF
v_gene: TRBV11-2; CDR3aa: ASSLEEVQALGGYT
v_gene: TRBV30; CDR3aa: AWSVDRSFVGLEQY
v_gene: TRBV19; CDR3aa: ATEHRYNEQF
v_gene: TRBV30; CDR3aa: AWSFPGAGYNEQF
v_gene: TRBV19; CDR3aa: ASSIQTGPLYEQY
v_gene: TRBV7-3; CDR3aa: ASSLGRYQPQH
v_gene: TRBV5-1; CDR3aa: ASSLGGPRNTEAF
v_gene: TRBV7-9; CDR3aa: ASSFASGGTLFNEQF
v_gene: TRBV11-2; CDR3aa: ASSLVRGAGTGELF
v_gene: TRBV4-1; CDR3aa: ASSQGLAGPGANVLT